These 21 T cell receptor beta chains were all obtained from the same sample, sequenced in a study of OX40 agonist ivuxolimab in advanced cancers. Profiled with immunoSEQ multiplex PCR; TCRdb holds only in-frame clones, not every one. Among about 110,000 clones listed, around 93% were seen once. The material was CD4+ or CD8+ T cells sorted from blood, obtained in a trial of the OX40 agonist ivuxolimab. Every receptor here comes from an adult with an advanced solid tumor such as melanoma, head and neck, liver or kidney cancer.

For the CDR3, the DNA is TGTGCCAGTAGTCGAGGGGTTATCATGAACACTGAAGCTTTCTTT. Its translation: CASSRGVIMNTEAFF. The chain uses TRBV19 and TRBJ1-1; a weak D match, TRBD1 (5 bases). CDR3 length equals 15 residues. Deletions cut 5 bases from V and 0 bases from J, with 13 bases between. Germline V gives CDR1 LNHDA, CDR2 SQIVND (reference sequence).

The rearrangement links TRBV6-5 to TRBJ1-6, with D possibly matching TRBD1 (5 bases). CDR1 and CDR2 (germline): MNHEY, SVGAGI. The V end was cut by 4 bases, the J end by 6 bases, with 10 bases between. This CDR3 spans 14 amino acids. The CDR3 nucleotides read TGTGCCAGCAGTTCTCGGGGCCTTAATTCACCCCTCCACTTT. Encoded protein: CASSSRGLNSPLHF.

The CDR3 DNA follows: TGTGCCAGCACCAATGGGGCCACCTACGAGCAGTACTTC. Protein: CASTNGATYEQYF. This rearrangement joins TRBV6-6 to TRBJ2-5; possibly TRBD1 for D (5 bases). The better agreement between TRBJ2-7 and the DNA end casts doubt on the J call. Per the germline V gene, CDR1 is MNHNY and CDR2 is SVGAGI (reference sequence). The CDR3 spans 13 residues.

The V and J genes are TRBV6-6 and TRBJ1-1, with D tentatively TRBD1 (6 bases). The CDR3 is 13 amino acids. CDR1 is MNHNY, CDR2 SVGAGI, per germline (reference sequence). With 11 bases removed from V and 0 bases from J, the gap between germline ends came to 13 bases. For the CDR3, the DNA is TGTGCCGGCACGGACAGTCTGAACACTGAAGCTTTCTTT. It yields the protein CAGTDSLNTEAFF.

The gene calls are TRBV5-6 and TRBJ1-5; D gene ambiguous. The V gene lost 0 bases and the J gene lost 1 base, with 14 bases spanning the gap. The CDR3 extends over 17 amino acids. Germline CDR1 SGHDT, CDR2 YYEEEE. CDR3 DNA sequence: TGTGCCAGCAGCTTGGCCACGGGCGGAGTGAGCAATCAGCCCCAGCATTTT. It translates to CASSLATGGVSNQPQHF. Full variable domain (remainder filled in from reference TRBV5-6 and TRBJ1-5): DAGVTQSPTHLIKTRGQQVTLRCSPKSGHDTVSWYQQALGQGPQFIFQYYEEEERQRGNFPDRFSGHQFPNYSSELNVNALLLGDSALYLCASSLATGGVSNQPQHFGDGTRLSIL.

The chain is built from TRBV14 and TRBJ2-3; 7 bases align to TRBD1. The CDR3 loop spans 16 amino acids. CDR1 and CDR2 (germline): SGHDN, FVKESK. Losses at the gene ends were 4 bases for V and 1 base for J; bases not matched to a gene: 8. The chain's CDR3 is CASSRDSLFGTDTQYF. CDR3 DNA sequence: TGTGCCAGCAGCCGGGACAGCTTGTTCGGCACAGATACGCAGTATTTT.

The chain has TRBV27 and TRBJ1-1; D perhaps matches TRBD1 (5 bases). Trimming removed 6 bases from V and 5 bases from J, with 16 bases in between. There are 14 residues in the CDR3. Germline lookup yields CDR1 MNHEY and CDR2 SMNVEV (reference sequence). The CDR3 nucleotides read TGTGCCAGCAGGTCCCACCTCTCAGGGACTGAAGCTTTCTTT. Amino acids: CASRSHLSGTEAFF.

In nucleotides, the CDR3 is TGCGCCAGCAGCTTGGCCCAAGAGACCCAGTACTTC. Encoded protein: CASSLAQETQYF. J is TRBJ2-5 and V is TRBV5-1, with unresolved D. Trimming left V 0 bases short and J 1 base short, with 1 base between. Germline V gene sequence: CDR1 SGHRS, CDR2 YFSETQ. CDR3 length: 12 amino acids. The full variable domain, in which reference TRBV5-1 and TRBJ2-5 provide the parts outside the CDR3, is KAGVTQTPRYLIKTRGQQVTLSCSPISGHRSVSWYQQTPGQGLQFLFEYFSETQRNKGNFPGRFSGRQFSNSRSEMNVSTLELGDSALYLCASSLAQETQYFGPGTRLLVL.

The chain links TRBV6-6 to TRBJ2-7, with a weak D call TRBD1 (5 bases). Germline V lookup: CDR1 MNHNY, CDR2 SVGAGI (reference sequence). The germline V and J ends were trimmed by 8 bases and 0 bases, with 20 bases remaining between them. This CDR3 comprises 16 residues. The CDR3 coding sequence is TGTGCCAGCGTAAGTTACCCCCAGGGAAGCTCCTACGAGCAGTACTTC. Amino acids: CASVSYPQGSSYEQYF.

The chain uses TRBV7-3 and TRBJ2-2; TRBD2 matches 9 bases. Trimming at V came to 8 bases and at J to 0 bases, leaving 4 bases not matched to a gene. CDR1 is SGHTA, CDR2 FQGTGA, per germline. This CDR3 region has 15 residues. The DNA for the CDR3 is TGTGCCAGCGGAGCGGGAGGATCGAACACCGGGGAGCTGTTTTTT. Translated, it gives CASGAGGSNTGELFF.

The chain joins TRBV19 to TRBJ2-7, with TRBD1 identical over 9 bases. CDR1 and CDR2 (germline): LNHDA, SQIVND (reference sequence). The V gene end was trimmed by 5 bases and the J gene end by 5 bases; junction bases not matched to a gene: 7. This CDR3 is built from 14 residues. CDR3 sequence (DNA): TGTGCCAGTAGTTCGACAGGGGGATCGGACGAGCAGTACTTC. It encodes CASSSTGGSDEQYF.

V is TRBV19 and J is TRBJ1-5; D is possibly TRBD1 (6 bases). The CDR3 is made up of 13 amino acids. Trimming left V 5 bases short and J 3 bases short, with 8 bases between. CDR1 LNHDA and CDR2 SQIVND come from the germline V gene (reference sequence). CDR3 sequence: CASSDRTNQPQHF. In nucleotides, the CDR3 is TGTGCCAGTAGTGACAGGACCAATCAGCCCCAGCATTTT.

V and J are TRBV23-1 and TRBJ2-5; 9 nucleotides match TRBD1. TRBV23-1 has ORF status, its function being uncertain. CDR3 length: 16 residues. V was clipped by 4 bases and J by 4 bases; unmatched bases: 10. This chain's CDR3 is CASSLPPTGGPETQYF. CDR3 nucleotide sequence: TGCGCCAGCAGTCTTCCCCCGACAGGGGGGCCAGAGACCCAGTACTTC.

The chain combines TRBV30 with TRBJ1-1, with D unclear. Per the germline V gene, CDR1 is GTSNPN and CDR2 is SVGIG (reference sequence). The CDR3 sequence is 13 residues long. The V end was cut by 5 bases, the J end by 1 base, with 11 bases between. In DNA, the CDR3 is TGTGCCTGGGATTGGCAGGCGAACACTGAAGCTTTCTTT. This gives the protein CAWDWQANTEAFF. The full variable domain, completed using reference TRBV30 and TRBJ1-1, is SQTIHQWPATLVQPVGSPLSLECTVEGTSNPNLYWYRQAAGRGLQLLFYSVGIGQISSEVPQNLSASRPQDRQFILSSKKLLLSDSGFYLCAWDWQANTEAFFGQGTRLTVV.

The chain uses TRBV5-4 and TRBJ2-1; 7 bases line up with TRBD2. The V segment lost 4 bases and the J segment 7 bases; nucleotides outside the gene matches: 11. This CDR3 comprises 15 residues. The V gene's germline CDR1 is SGHNT and CDR2 YYREEE (reference sequence). The CDR3 sequence: CASSVRLAVGNEQFF. CDR3 coding DNA: TGTGCCAGCAGCGTGAGGCTAGCGGTAGGGAATGAGCAGTTCTTC.

The V and J genes are TRBV6-5 and TRBJ2-7; D is uncertain. Looked up from germline, CDR1 is MNHEY and CDR2 is SVGAGI. The ends were cut back, 0 bases at V and 2 bases at J, with 11 bases in the middle. The CDR3 is 15 amino acids. CDR3: CASSYSWSMAYEQYF. CDR3 coding DNA: TGTGCCAGCAGTTACTCTTGGAGTATGGCCTACGAGCAGTACTTC.

This clone was picked up one time. J is TRBJ2-1 and V is TRBV12-5; perhaps TRBD2 as D (5 bases). CDR3 length: 15 amino acids. Trimming took off 1 base at V and 10 bases at J, with 17 bases between the two ends. Looked up from germline, CDR1 is LGHNT and CDR2 is FRNRAP. DNA for the CDR3: TGTGCTAGTGGTTTGGGGGGTAGCGCCGCCTGGGAGCAGTTCTTC. Translation: CASGLGGSAAWEQFF.

J is TRBJ1-1 and V is TRBV27, with D tentatively TRBD1 (5 bases). Trimming cost V 5 bases and J 1 base, with 14 bases left between them. The germline V gene encodes CDR1 MNHEY and CDR2 SMNVEV (reference sequence). The CDR3 totals 15 residues. This CDR3 is CASSDRPQGNTEAFF. CDR3 DNA: TGTGCCAGCAGTGATAGGCCCCAGGGGAACACTGAAGCTTTCTTT.

In DNA, the CDR3 is TGTGCCACCGCCCAGGCCCCCGATTCCTACGAGCAGTACTTC. The encoded protein is CATAQAPDSYEQYF. The rearrangement uses TRBV19 and TRBJ2-7; D call uncertain. Trimming left V 10 bases short and J 1 base short, with 17 bases between. The CDR3 sequence is 14 residues long. Germline V lookup: CDR1 LNHDA, CDR2 SQIVND (reference sequence).

This chain joins TRBV29-1 and TRBJ2-3; TRBD1 agrees at 9 bases. Germline V gives CDR1 SQVTM, CDR2 ANQGSEA. CDR3 length equals 12 residues. Germline trimming cut 7 bases from V and 6 bases from J; bases unmatched to any gene: 5. The CDR3 here is CSGGTGFDTQYF. For the CDR3, the DNA is TGCAGCGGGGGGACAGGGTTCGATACGCAGTATTTT.

The V call is TRBV9, the J call TRBJ2-7; TRBD2 is a possible D gene (6 bases). The V gene lost 4 bases and the J gene lost 5 bases, with 19 bases spanning the gap. The V gene's germline CDR1 is SGDLS and CDR2 YYNGEE. CDR3 length equals 15 residues. CDR3 DNA: TGTGCCAGCAGCTCGGAGGGACGGGGTGGGGACGAGCAGTACTTC. Translating it yields CASSSEGRGGDEQYF.